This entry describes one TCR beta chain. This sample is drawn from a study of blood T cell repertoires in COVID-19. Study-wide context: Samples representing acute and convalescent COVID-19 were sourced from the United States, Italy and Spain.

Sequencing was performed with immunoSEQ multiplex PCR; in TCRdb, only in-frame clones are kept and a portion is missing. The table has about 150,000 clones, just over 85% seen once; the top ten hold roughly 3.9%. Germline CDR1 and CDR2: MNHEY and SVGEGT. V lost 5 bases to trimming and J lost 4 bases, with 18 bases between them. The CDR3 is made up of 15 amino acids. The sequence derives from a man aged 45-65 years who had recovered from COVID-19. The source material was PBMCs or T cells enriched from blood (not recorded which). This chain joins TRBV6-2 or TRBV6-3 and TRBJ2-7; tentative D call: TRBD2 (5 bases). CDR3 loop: CASSTPSSKNYEQYF. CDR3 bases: TGTGCCAGCAGTACCCCGTCTAGCAAGAATTACGAGCAGTACTTC.